These T cell receptor beta chains were read from a single sample in a study of shared clonotypes between healthy human individuals. Clones were sequenced by immunoSEQ multiplex PCR, and TCRdb holds only the in-frame ones, with some missing. The sample has about 1.5 million clones; approximately 98% are singletons. Input material: naive CD4+ T cells sorted from blood. Receptors originate from a man aged 25 to 40 in good health. The CDR3 runs from the conserved cysteine through the conserved F or W. D genes are given only for firm matches. Size is omitted from some rows. Given values are once, few, many or a class for expanded clones.

J gene,V gene,D gene,clone size,CDR3 protein,CDR3 DNA
TRBJ2-7,TRBV25-1,-,-,CASRAISSYEQYF,TGTGCCAGCAGAGCCATAAGCTCCTACGAGCAGTACTTC
TRBJ2-7,TRBV28,-,-,CASSLRRSQDRRDEQYF,TGTGCCAGCAGTTTAAGGAGGTCCCAGGACCGTCGTGACGAGCAGTACTTC
TRBJ2-1,TRBV7-9,TRBD1,once,CASSPGQGLLNEQFF,TGTGCCAGCAGCCCGGGACAGGGGTTACTGAATGAGCAGTTCTTC
TRBJ2-5,TRBV2,TRBD1,-,CASKDRARFETQYF,TGTGCCAGCAAGGACAGGGCGAGGTTTGAGACCCAGTACTTC
TRBJ2-2,TRBV11-3,TRBD1,-,CASSPTPGQGLSGELFF,TGTGCCAGCAGCCCTACCCCGGGACAGGGGTTATCCGGGGAGCTGTTTTTT
TRBJ1-2,TRBV19,TRBD1,-,CASNLPGQGGGYGYTF,TGTGCCAGTAATCTTCCGGGACAGGGCGGAGGATATGGCTACACCTTC
TRBJ2-1,TRBV5-1,-,-,CASSTAGTPNEQFF,TGCGCCAGCAGCACCGCCGGGACACCCAATGAGCAGTTCTTC
TRBJ1-5,TRBV19,-,-,CASSIHEGGWGNQPQHF,TGTGCCAGTAGTATTCATGAGGGAGGGTGGGGCAATCAGCCCCAGCATTTT
TRBJ1-1,TRBV4-3,-,-,CASSQDMPGDEAFF,TGCGCCAGCAGCCAAGATATGCCAGGGGACGAAGCTTTCTTT
TRBJ1-1,TRBV10-1,-,-,CASPTGRVNTEAFF,TGCGCCAGCCCTACAGGGCGAGTCAACACTGAAGCTTTCTTT
TRBJ2-7,TRBV27,-,-,CASSSRGRYEQYF,TGTGCCAGCAGTTCCCGGGGCCGCTACGAGCAGTACTTC
TRBJ2-7,TRBV5-1,-,once,CASSLGGATTYEQYF,TGCGCCAGCAGCTTGGGGGGCGCCACAACCTACGAGCAGTACTTC
TRBJ2-1,TRBV9,TRBD2,-,CASSVRLAGVGGEQFF,TGTGCCAGCAGCGTCAGACTAGCGGGAGTAGGGGGTGAGCAGTTCTTC
TRBJ2-2,TRBV7-7,TRBD2,-,CASSPTSGGIGELFF,TGTGCTAGCAGCCCGACTAGCGGGGGTATCGGGGAGCTGTTTTTT
TRBJ1-4,TRBV21-1,-,-,CASSARQGLGEKLFF,TGTGCCAGCAGCGCCCGACAGGGACTAGGTGAAAAACTGTTTTTT
TRBJ2-1,TRBV28,TRBD1,once,CASSFLQGVPNEQFF,TGTGCCAGCAGTTTTTTACAGGGGGTCCCCAATGAGCAGTTCTTC
TRBJ1-5,TRBV10-2,TRBD1,-,CASRVTGTSNQPQHF,TGCGCCAGCAGGGTGACAGGGACCAGCAATCAGCCCCAGCATTTT
TRBJ2-3,TRBV7-2,-,once,CASSLGVSPDTQYF,TGTGCCAGCAGCTTAGGGGTGAGCCCAGATACGCAGTATTTT
TRBJ2-2,TRBV11-2,-,-,CASSQRELFF,TGTGCCAGCAGCCAAAGGGAGCTGTTTTTT
TRBJ2-5,TRBV27,-,once,CASSEVGGSSQETQYF,TGTGCCAGCAGTGAGGTAGGCGGTTCATCCCAAGAGACCCAGTACTTC
TRBJ2-7,TRBV6-1,-,-,CASSAIKGAGEQYF,TGTGCCAGCAGTGCGATAAAGGGGGCGGGGGAGCAGTACTTC
TRBJ1-2,TRBV5-8,TRBD1,-,CASSFDRANYGYTF,TGTGCCAGCAGCTTTGACAGGGCCAACTATGGCTACACCTTC
TRBJ1-5,TRBV18,-,-,CASSGASSNQPQHF,TGTGCCAGCTCAGGGGCCTCCAGCAATCAGCCCCAGCATTTT
TRBJ2-7,TRBV10-3,-,-,CAISEIYEQYF,TGTGCCATCAGTGAGATCTACGAGCAGTACTTC
TRBJ2-7,TRBV28,-,-,CAKTGHEQYF,TGTGCCAAAACAGGCCACGAGCAGTACTTC
TRBJ2-2,TRBV10-1,-,-,CASSDPRQPGELFF,TGCGCCAGCAGTGATCCCAGGCAGCCCGGGGAGCTGTTTTTT
TRBJ1-4,TRBV5-1,-,-,CASSLAGATNEKLFF,TGCGCCAGCAGCTTGGCCGGAGCAACTAATGAAAAACTGTTTTTT
TRBJ2-5,TRBV15,-,-,CATSRGAAGEETQYF,TGTGCCACCAGCAGGGGGGCTGCGGGAGAGGAGACCCAGTACTTC
TRBJ2-1,TRBV14,-,-,CASTPLTSSSYNEQFF,TGTGCCAGCACCCCCTTAACTAGTTCGTCCTACAATGAGCAGTTCTTC
TRBJ1-5,TRBV28,-,-,CASRGTRNQPQHF,TGTGCCAGCAGGGGGACGCGCAATCAGCCCCAGCATTTT
TRBJ2-7,TRBV11-2,TRBD1,-,CASSSLPGTGGTYEQYF,TGTGCCAGCAGCTCGTTACCAGGGACAGGGGGGACCTACGAGCAGTACTTC
TRBJ2-1,TRBV7-9,TRBD2,-,CASSLAPGLAGGFFNEQFF,TGTGCCAGCAGCTTAGCGCCGGGACTAGCGGGAGGGTTCTTCAATGAGCAGTTCTTC
TRBJ2-2,TRBV5-6,-,-,CASSQRDNRELFF,TGTGCCAGCAGCCAGAGGGATAATCGGGAGCTGTTTTTT
TRBJ2-5,TRBV5-4,-,-,CASSSQSGETQYF,TGTGCCAGCAGCTCTCAGAGCGGAGAGACCCAGTACTTC
TRBJ1-2,TRBV14,-,-,CASSQGLGEWRYGYTF,TGTGCCAGCAGCCAAGGCTTGGGGGAGTGGCGGTATGGCTACACCTTC